This record looks at one T cell receptor beta chain sequence and its context. This clonotype was counted between two and nine times. Its binding antigen is unknown. Base quality data are lacking; no much larger clone is found one base away. CDR1 and CDR2, looked up from the germline V gene, are KGHDR and SFDVKD. V is reduced by 2 bases and J by 4 bases, leaving a spacing of 6 bases between them. The CDR3 covers 13 residues, taking in both the cysteine and the phenylalanine. Only the CDR3 part of the read is kept: 39 bases, read in frame from the first base. Libraries were prepared through RT-PCR. Sequenced using an Illumina HiSeq 2500. The raw public reads went through TCRdb reprocessing: fastp at Q25, MiXCR clone calling, in-frame beta chains kept. Records with the same CDR3 protein are collapsed into one entry carrying the most frequent genes and DNA. Recorded for this sample are about 570,000 distinct CDR3 sequences; about 12% of them occurred a single time. The top ten clones comprise 10% of the sample.

This entry belongs to a study of response to subunit inactivated influenza vaccine (dated by TCRdb to between 2018 and 2020). In the study overall: Deep quantitative T cell receptor repertoire profiling was used in the study to track responses to a trivalent subunit inactivated influenza vaccine. Here is what the overall study found, with its caveats: The authors proposed that each seasonal influenza vaccination may bring in only a limited number of new T cells.

The TCR was taken from a man between 50 and 59 years old who received an inactivated influenza vaccine. Donor details come from another sample of the same person, matched by shared clones. Sequenced here: PBMCs from blood, sampled on the day of vaccination. This chain joins TRBV24-1 to TRBJ2-3; no D segment can be confidently identified. The CDR3: CATSDWQADTQYF. The nucleotide sequence reads TGTGCCACCAGTGATTGGCAGGCAGATACGCAGTATTTT.